The source of this T cell receptor (beta chain) is a study of cytomegalovirus exposure and HLA in healthy donors. The donors were part of the validation cohort of fewer than 150 subjects. That cohort was separate from the first cohort, which comprised 500 to 850 subjects. Assay used: immunoSEQ multiplex PCR; TCRdb lists only in-frame clones, some missing. Altogether 150,000 to 200,000 clones are present, roughly 80% being singletons, with the ten largest covering 2.5% to 3.5%. Study observations and caveats: The TCR clusters that emerged in the first cohort tended, a later analysis found, to co-occur in the 95 to 150 validation repertoires. The study labeled 150 to 200 TCR beta chains cytomegalovirus-associated. The classifier reportedly diagnosed cytomegalovirus status with high specificity and sensitivity.

The CDR3 contains 13 residues. Trimming shortened V by 6 bases and J by 4 bases, and 13 bases separated the two germline ends. The germline V gene encodes CDR1 SQVTM and CDR2 ANQGSEA. Details on this clone: The target antigen is unknown.

J is TRBJ1-5 and V is TRBV29-1; possible D gene TRBD1, 5 bases. Sequencing was carried out using PBMCs. This TCR derives from a young woman in good health and CMV-seropositive. CDR3 sequence reads: CSVAPGGNQPQHF. Written as DNA, the CDR3 is TGCAGCGTGGCCCCGGGGGGAAATCAGCCCCAGCATTTT.